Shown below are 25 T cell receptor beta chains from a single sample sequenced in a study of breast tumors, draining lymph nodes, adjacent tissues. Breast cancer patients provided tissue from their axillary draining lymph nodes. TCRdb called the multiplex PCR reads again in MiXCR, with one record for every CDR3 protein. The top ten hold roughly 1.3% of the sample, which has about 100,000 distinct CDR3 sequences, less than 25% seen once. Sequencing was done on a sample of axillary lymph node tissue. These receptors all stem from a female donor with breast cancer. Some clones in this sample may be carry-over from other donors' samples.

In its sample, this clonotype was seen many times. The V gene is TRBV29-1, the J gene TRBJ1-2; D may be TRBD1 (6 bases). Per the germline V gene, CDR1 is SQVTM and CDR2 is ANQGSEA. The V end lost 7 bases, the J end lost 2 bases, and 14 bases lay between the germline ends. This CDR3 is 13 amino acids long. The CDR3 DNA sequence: TGCAGCGCCGCCGGGACATCAAACTATGGCTACACCTTC. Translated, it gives CSAAGTSNYGYTF.

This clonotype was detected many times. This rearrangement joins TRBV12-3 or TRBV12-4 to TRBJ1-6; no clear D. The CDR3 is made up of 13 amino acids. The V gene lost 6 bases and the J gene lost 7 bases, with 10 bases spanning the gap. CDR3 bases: TGTGCCAGCAGCACCCGGCAGAATTCACCCCTCCACTTT. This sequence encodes CASSTRQNSPLHF.

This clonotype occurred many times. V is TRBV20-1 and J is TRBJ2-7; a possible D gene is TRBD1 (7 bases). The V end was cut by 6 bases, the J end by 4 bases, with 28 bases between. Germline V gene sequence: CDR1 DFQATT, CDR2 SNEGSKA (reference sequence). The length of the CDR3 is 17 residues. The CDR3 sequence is CSAAPTTRQGRGYEQYF. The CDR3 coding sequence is TGCAGTGCCGCTCCCACAACACGACAGGGCCGGGGGTACGAGCAGTACTTC.

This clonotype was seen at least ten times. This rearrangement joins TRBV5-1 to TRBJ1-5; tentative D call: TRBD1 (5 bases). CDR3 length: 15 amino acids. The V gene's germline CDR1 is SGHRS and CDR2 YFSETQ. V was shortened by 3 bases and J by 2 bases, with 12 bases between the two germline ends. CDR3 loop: CASSYTTGGNQPQHF. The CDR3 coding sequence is TGCGCCAGCAGCTACACGACGGGGGGCAATCAGCCCCAGCATTTT.

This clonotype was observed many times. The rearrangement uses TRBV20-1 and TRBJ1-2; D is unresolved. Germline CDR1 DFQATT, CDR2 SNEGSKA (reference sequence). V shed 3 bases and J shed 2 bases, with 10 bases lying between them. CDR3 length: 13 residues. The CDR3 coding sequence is TGCAGTGCTAGTTTGGCGGGGAACTATGGCTACACCTTC. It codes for CSASLAGNYGYTF.

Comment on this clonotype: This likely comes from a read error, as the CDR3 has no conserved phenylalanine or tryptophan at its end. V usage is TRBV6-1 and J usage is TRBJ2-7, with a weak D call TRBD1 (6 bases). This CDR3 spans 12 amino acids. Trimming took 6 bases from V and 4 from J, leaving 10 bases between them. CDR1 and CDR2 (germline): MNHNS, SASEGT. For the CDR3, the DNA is TGTGCCAGCAGGAAGACAGGTTACGAGCAGTACTCC. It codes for CASRKTGYEQYS.

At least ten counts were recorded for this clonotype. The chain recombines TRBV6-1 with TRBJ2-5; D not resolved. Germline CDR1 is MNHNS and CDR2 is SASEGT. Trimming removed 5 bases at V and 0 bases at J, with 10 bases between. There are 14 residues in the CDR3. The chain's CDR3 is CASSPRHDQETQYF. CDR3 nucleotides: TGTGCCAGCAGTCCCCGACACGACCAAGAGACCCAGTACTTC.

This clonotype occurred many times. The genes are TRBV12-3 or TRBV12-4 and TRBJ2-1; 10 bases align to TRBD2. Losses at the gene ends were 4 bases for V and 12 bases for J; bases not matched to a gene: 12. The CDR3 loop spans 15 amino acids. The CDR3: CASSSFLRTSGGQFF. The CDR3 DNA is TGTGCCAGCAGTTCTTTCTTAAGGACTAGCGGAGGGCAGTTCTTC.

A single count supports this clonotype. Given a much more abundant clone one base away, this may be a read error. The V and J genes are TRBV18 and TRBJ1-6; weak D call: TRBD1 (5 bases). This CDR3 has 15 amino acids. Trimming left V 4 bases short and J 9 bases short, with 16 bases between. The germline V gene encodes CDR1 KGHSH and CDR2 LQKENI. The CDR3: CASSRQWGEGSPLHF. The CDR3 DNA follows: TGTGCCAGCTCACGACAGTGGGGCGAGGGTTCACCCCTCCACTTT.

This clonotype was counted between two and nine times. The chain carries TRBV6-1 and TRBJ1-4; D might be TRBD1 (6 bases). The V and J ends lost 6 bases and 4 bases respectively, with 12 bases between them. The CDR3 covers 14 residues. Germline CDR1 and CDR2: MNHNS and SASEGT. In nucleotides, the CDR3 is TGTGCCAGCAGACTGGACAGACTTAATGAAAAACTGTTTTTT. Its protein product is CASRLDRLNEKLFF.

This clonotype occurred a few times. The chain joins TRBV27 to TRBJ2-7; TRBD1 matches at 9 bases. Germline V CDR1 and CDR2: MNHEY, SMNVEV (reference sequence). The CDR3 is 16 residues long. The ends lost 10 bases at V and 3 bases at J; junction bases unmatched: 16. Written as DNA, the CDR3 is TGTGCCAACACACCCCTTCCGGGACAGGGCTTCTACGAGCAGTACTTC. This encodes CANTPLPGQGFYEQYF.

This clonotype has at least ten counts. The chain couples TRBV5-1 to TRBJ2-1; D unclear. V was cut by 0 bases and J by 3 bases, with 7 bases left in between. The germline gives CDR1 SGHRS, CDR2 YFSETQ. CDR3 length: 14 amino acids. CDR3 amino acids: CASSLALDYNEQFF. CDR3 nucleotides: TGCGCCAGCAGCTTGGCTCTCGACTACAATGAGCAGTTCTTC. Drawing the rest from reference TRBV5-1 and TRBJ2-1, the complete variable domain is KAGVTQTPRYLIKTRGQQVTLSCSPISGHRSVSWYQQTPGQGLQFLFEYFSETQRNKGNFPGRFSGRQFSNSRSEMNVSTLELGDSALYLCASSLALDYNEQFFGPGTRLTVL.

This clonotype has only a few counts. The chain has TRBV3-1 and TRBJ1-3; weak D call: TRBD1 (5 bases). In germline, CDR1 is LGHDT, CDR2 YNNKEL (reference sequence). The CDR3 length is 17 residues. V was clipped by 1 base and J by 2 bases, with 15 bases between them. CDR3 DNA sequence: TGTGCCAGCAGCCAAGTCCCAAGGGGCTCGGCTGGAAACACCATATATTTT. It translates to CASSQVPRGSAGNTIYF.

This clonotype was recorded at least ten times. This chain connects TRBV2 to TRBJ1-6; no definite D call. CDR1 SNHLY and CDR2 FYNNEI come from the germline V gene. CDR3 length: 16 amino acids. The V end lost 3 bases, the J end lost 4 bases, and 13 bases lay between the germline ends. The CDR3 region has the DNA TGTGCCAGCAGTGAGGCTCACCCAGGATATAATTCACCCCTCCACTTT. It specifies CASSEAHPGYNSPLHF.

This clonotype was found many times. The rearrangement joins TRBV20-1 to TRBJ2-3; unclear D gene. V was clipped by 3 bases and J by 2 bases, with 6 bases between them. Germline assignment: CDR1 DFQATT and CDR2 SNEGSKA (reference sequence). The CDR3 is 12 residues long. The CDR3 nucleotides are TGCAGTGCTAGGGAACCCACAGATACGCAGTATTTT. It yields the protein CSAREPTDTQYF.

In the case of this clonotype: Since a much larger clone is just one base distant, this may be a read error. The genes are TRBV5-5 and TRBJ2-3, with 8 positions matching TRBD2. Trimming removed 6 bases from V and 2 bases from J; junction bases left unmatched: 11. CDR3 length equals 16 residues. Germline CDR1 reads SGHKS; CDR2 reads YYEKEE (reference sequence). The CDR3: CASILRPAGVTDTQYF. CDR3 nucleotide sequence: TGTGCCAGCATCCTTCGGCCAGCGGGGGTCACAGATACGCAGTATTTT.

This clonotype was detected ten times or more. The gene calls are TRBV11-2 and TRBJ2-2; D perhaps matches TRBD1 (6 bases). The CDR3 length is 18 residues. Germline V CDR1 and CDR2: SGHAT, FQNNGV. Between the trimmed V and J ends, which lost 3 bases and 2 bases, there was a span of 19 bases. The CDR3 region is CASSFPQDSPHNTGELFF. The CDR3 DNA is TGTGCCAGCAGCTTCCCACAGGACAGTCCACATAACACCGGGGAGCTGTTTTTT.

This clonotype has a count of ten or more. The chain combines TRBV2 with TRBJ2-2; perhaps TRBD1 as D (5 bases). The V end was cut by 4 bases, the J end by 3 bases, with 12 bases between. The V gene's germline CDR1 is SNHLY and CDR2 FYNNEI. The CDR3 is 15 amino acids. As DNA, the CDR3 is TGTGCCAGCAGTGTAGGGCAGGGTGACACCGGGGAGCTGTTTTTT. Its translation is CASSVGQGDTGELFF.

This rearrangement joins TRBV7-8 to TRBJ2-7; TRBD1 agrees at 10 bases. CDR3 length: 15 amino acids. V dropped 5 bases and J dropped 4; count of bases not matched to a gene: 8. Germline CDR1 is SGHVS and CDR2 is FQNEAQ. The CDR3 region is CASSLRTGGEYEQYF. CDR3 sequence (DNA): TGTGCCAGCAGCCTGCGGACAGGGGGGGAGTACGAGCAGTACTTC. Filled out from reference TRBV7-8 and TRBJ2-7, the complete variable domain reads GAGVSQSPRYKVAKRGQDVALRCDPISGHVSLFWYQQALGQGPEFLTYFQNEAQLDKSGLPSDRFFAERPEGSVSTLKIQRTQQEDSAVYLCASSLRTGGEYEQYFGPGTRLTVT.

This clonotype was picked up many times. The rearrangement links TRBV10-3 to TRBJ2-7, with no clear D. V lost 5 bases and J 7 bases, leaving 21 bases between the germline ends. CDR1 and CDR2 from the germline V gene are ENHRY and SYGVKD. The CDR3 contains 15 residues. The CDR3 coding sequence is TGTGCCATCAGTTTCGGTAGCAATCCTCCGGTGGAGCAGTACTTC. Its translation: CAISFGSNPPVEQYF.

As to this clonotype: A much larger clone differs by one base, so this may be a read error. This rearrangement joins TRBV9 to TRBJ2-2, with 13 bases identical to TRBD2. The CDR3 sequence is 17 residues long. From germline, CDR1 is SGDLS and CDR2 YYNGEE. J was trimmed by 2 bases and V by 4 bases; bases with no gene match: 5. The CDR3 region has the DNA TGTGCCAGCAGCTGGACTAGCGGGAGTGCCAACACCGGGGAGCTGTTTTTT. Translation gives CASSWTSGSANTGELFF.

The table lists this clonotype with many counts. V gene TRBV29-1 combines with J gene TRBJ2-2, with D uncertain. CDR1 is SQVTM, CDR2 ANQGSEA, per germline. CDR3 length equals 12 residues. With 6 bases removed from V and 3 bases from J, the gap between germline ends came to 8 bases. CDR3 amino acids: CSVQTHTGELFF. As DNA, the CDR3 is TGCAGCGTACAGACTCACACCGGGGAGCTGTTTTTT.

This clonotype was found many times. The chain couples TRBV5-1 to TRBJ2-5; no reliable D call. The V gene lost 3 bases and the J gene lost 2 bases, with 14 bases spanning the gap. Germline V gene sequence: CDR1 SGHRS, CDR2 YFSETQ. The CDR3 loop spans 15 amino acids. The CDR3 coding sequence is TGCGCCAGCAGCTCCACGAGAGGCAGTCAAGAGACCCAGTACTTC. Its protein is CASSSTRGSQETQYF.

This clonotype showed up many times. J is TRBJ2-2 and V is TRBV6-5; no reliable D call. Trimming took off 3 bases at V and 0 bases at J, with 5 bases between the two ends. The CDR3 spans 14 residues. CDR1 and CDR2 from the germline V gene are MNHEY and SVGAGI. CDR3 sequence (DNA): TGTGCCAGCAGTTATAACCCGAACACCGGGGAGCTGTTTTTT. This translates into CASSYNPNTGELFF.

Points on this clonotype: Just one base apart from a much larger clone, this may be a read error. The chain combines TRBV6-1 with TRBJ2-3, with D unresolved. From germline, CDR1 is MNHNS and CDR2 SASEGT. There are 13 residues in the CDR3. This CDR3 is CAGSPTYTDTQYF. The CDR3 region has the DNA TGTGCCGGCAGTCCCACTTACACAGATACGCAGTATTTT.